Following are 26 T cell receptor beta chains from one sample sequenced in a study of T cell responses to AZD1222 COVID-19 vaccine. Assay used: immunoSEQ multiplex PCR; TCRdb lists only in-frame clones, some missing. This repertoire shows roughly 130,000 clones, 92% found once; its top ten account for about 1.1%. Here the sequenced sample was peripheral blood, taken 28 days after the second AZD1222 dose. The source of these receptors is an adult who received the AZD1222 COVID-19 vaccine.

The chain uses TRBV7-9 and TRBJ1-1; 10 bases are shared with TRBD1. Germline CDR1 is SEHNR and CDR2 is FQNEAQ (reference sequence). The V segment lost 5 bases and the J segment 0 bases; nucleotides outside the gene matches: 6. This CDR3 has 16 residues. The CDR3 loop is CASSPWDRGMNTEAFF. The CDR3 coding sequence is TGTGCCAGCAGCCCTTGGGACAGGGGTATGAACACTGAAGCTTTCTTT. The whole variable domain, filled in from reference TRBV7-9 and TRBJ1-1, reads DTGVSQNPRHKITKRGQNVTFRCDPISEHNRLYWYRQTLGQGPEFLTYFQNEAQLEKSRLLSDRFSAERPKGSFSTLEIQRTEQGDSAMYLCASSPWDRGMNTEAFFGQGTRLTVV.

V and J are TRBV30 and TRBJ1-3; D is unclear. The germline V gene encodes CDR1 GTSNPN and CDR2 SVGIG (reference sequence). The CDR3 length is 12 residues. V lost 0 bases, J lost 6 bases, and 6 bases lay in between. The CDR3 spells CAWSVSENTIYF. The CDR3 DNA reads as TGTGCCTGGAGTGTATCCGAAAACACCATATATTTT.

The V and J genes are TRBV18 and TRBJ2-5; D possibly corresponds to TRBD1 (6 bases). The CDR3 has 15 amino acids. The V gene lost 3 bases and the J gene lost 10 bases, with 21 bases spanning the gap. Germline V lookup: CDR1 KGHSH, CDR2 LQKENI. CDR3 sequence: CASSPPSSVGGDQYF. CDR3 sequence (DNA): TGTGCCAGCTCACCCCCCAGTTCAGTAGGGGGTGACCAGTACTTC.

CDR3 amino acids: CASSQVRDRGLADTQYF. The CDR3 DNA is TGCGCCAGCAGCCAAGTTAGGGACAGGGGGCTCGCAGATACGCAGTATTTT. The chain links TRBV4-3 to TRBJ2-3, with TRBD1 identical over 12 bases. The germline V gene has CDR1 LGHNA and CDR2 YSLEER. V was clipped by 1 base and J by 4 bases; unmatched bases: 6. This CDR3 comprises 17 residues.

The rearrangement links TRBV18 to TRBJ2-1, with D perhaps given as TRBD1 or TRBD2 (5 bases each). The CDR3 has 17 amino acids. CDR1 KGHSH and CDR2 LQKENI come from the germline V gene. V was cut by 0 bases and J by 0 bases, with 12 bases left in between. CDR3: CASSPPRGDLSYNEQFF. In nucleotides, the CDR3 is TGTGCCAGCTCACCACCTCGTGGGGACCTCTCCTACAATGAGCAGTTCTTC.

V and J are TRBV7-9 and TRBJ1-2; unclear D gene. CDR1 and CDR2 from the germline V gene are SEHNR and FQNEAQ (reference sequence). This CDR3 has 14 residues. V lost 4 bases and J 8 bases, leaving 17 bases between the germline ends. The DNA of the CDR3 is TGTGCCAGCAGCTCGGCCTCGGGAGCCCCGGGCTACACCTTC. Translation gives CASSSASGAPGYTF. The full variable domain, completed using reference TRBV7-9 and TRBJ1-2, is DTGVSQNPRHKITKRGQNVTFRCDPISEHNRLYWYRQTLGQGPEFLTYFQNEAQLEKSRLLSDRFSAERPKGSFSTLEIQRTEQGDSAMYLCASSSASGAPGYTFGSGTRLTVV.

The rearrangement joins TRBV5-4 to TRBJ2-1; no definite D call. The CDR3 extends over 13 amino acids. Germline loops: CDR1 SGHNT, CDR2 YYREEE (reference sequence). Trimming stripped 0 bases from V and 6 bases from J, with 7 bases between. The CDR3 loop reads CASSLGSGNEQFF. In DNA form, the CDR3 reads TGTGCCAGCAGCTTGGGGTCTGGCAATGAGCAGTTCTTC.

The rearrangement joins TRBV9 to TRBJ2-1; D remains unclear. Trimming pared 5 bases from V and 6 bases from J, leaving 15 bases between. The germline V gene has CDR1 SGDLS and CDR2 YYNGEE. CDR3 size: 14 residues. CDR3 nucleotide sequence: TGTGCCAGCAGTCGTAGGCCGACCCCCAATGAGCAGTTCTTC. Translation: CASSRRPTPNEQFF.

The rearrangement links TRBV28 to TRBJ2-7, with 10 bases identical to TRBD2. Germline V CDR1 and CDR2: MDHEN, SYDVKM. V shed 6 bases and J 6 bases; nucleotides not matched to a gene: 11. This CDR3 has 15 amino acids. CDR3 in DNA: TGTGCCAGCAGGTCGAGCGGGAGGGCCATCTTCGAGCAGTACTTC. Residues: CASRSSGRAIFEQYF.

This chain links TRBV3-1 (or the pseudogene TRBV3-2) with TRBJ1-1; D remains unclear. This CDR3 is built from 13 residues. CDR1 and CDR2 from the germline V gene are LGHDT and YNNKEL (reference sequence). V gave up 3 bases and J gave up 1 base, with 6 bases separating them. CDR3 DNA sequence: TGTGCCAGCAGCCAGGCTAAGAACACTGAAGCTTTCTTT. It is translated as CASSQAKNTEAFF.

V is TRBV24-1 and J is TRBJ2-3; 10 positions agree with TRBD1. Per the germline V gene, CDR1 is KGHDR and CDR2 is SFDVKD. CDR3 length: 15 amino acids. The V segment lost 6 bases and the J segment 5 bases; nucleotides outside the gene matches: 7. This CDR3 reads CATSRGQGPGDTQYF. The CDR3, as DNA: TGTGCCACCAGTAGGGGACAGGGGCCCGGAGATACGCAGTATTTT.

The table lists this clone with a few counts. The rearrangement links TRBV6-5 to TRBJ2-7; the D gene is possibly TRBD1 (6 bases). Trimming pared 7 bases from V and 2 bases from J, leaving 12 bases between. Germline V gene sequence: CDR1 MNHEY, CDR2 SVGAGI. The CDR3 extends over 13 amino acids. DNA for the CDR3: TGTGCCAGCAACGAGGGGGAAGCCTACGAGCAGTACTTC. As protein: CASNEGEAYEQYF.

The CDR3 sequence: CASSARGAGTEAFF. The DNA for the CDR3 is TGTGCCAGCAGCGCCAGGGGTGCGGGCACTGAAGCTTTCTTT. V and J are TRBV9 and TRBJ1-1; tentatively, D is TRBD1 (6 bases). The germline V gene has CDR1 SGDLS and CDR2 YYNGEE. CDR3 length: 14 amino acids. Trimming removed 3 bases from V and 4 bases from J, with 13 bases in between.

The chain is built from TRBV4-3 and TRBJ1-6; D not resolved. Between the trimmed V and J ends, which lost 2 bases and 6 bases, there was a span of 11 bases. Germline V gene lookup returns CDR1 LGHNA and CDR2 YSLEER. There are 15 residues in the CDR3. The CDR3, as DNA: TGCGCCAGCAGCCAATCTGACGGCGGTAATTCACCCCTCCACTTT. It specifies CASSQSDGGNSPLHF.

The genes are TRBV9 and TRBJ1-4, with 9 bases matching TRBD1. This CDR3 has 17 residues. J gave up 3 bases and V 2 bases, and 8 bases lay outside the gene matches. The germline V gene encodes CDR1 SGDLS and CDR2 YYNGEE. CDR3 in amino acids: CASSVSRDRAANEKLFF. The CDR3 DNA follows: TGTGCCAGCAGCGTGTCCCGGGACAGGGCGGCTAATGAAAAACTGTTTTTT.

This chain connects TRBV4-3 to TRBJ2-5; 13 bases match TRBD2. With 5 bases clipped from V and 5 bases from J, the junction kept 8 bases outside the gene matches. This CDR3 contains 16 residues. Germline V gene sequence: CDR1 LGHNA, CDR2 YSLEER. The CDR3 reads CASSVRLAGGGETQYF. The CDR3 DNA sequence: TGCGCCAGCAGCGTACGACTAGCGGGAGGAGGGGAGACCCAGTACTTC.

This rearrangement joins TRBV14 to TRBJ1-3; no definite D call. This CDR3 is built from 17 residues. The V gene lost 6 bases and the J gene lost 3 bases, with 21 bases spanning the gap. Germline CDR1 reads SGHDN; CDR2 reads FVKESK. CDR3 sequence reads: CASSDDKGGRGGNTIYF. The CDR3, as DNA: TGTGCCAGCAGTGACGATAAAGGAGGACGCGGTGGAAACACCATATATTTT. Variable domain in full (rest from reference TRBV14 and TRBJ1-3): EAGVTQFPSHSVIEKGQTVTLRCDPISGHDNLYWYRRVMGKEIKFLLHFVKESKQDESGMPNNRFLAERTGGTYSTLKVQPAELEDSGVYFCASSDDKGGRGGNTIYFGEGSWLTVV.

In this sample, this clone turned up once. This CDR3 is CASSEPVSRHGYTF. Written as DNA, the CDR3 is TGTGCCAGCAGTGAACCCGTGAGCAGGCATGGCTACACCTTC. The J gene is TRBJ1-2, the V gene TRBV6-1; D is unresolved. The germline V gene encodes CDR1 MNHNS and CDR2 SASEGT. Trimming cost V 2 bases and J 6 bases, with 13 bases left between them. The CDR3 contains 14 residues.

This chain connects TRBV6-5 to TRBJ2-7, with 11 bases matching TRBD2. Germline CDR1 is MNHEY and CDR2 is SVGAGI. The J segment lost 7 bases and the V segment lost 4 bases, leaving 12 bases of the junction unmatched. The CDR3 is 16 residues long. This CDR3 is CASSSNLAGGPREQYF. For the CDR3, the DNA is TGTGCCAGCAGTTCCAATTTAGCGGGAGGGCCGAGGGAGCAGTACTTC.

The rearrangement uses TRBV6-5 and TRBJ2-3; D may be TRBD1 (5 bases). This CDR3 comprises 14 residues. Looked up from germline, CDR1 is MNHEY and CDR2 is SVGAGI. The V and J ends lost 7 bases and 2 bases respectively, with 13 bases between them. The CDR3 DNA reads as TGTGCCAGCAATATCCAGGGCAACACAGATACGCAGTATTTT. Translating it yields CASNIQGNTDTQYF.

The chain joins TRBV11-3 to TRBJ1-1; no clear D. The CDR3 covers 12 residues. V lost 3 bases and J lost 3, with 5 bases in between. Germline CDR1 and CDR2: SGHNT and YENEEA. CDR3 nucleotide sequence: TGTGCCAGCAGCTTGTTTGACACTGAAGCTTTCTTT. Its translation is CASSLFDTEAFF.

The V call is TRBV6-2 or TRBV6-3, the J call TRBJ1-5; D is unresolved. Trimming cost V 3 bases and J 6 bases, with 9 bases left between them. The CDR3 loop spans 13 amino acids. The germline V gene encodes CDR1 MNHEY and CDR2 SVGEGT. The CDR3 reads CASSYEGRQPQHF. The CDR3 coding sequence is TGTGCCAGCAGTTATGAGGGTCGTCAGCCCCAGCATTTT.

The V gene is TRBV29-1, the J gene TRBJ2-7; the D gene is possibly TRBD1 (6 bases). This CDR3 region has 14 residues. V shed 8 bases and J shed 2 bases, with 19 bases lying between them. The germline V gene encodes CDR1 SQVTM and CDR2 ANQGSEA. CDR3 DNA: TGCAGCCCCCCGTTGGGGACACCACCCTACGAGCAGTACTTC. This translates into CSPPLGTPPYEQYF.

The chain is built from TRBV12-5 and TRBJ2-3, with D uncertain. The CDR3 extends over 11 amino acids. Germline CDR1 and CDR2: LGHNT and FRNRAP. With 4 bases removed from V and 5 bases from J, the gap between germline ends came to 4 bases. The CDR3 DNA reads TGTGCTAGTGGTTCAGAAGATACGCAGTATTTT. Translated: CASGSEDTQYF. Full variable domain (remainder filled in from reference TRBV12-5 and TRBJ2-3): DARVTQTPRHKVTEMGQEVTMRCQPILGHNTVFWYRQTMMQGLELLAYFRNRAPLDDSGMPKDRFSAEMPDATLATLKIQPSEPRDSAVYFCASGSEDTQYFGPGTRLTVL.

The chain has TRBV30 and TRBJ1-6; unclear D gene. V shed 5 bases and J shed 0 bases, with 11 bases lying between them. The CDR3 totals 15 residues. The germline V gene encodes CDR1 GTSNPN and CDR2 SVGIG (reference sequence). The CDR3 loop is CAWQTESSYNSPLHF. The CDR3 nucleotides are TGTGCCTGGCAAACAGAGAGCTCCTATAATTCACCCCTCCACTTT.

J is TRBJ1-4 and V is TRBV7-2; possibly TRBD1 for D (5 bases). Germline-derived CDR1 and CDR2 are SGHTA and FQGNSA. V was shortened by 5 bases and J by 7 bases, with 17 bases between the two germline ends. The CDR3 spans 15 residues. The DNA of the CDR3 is TGTGCCAGCAGCCCCCCGGGGAGGGGTGTTGAAAAACTGTTTTTT. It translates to CASSPPGRGVEKLFF.